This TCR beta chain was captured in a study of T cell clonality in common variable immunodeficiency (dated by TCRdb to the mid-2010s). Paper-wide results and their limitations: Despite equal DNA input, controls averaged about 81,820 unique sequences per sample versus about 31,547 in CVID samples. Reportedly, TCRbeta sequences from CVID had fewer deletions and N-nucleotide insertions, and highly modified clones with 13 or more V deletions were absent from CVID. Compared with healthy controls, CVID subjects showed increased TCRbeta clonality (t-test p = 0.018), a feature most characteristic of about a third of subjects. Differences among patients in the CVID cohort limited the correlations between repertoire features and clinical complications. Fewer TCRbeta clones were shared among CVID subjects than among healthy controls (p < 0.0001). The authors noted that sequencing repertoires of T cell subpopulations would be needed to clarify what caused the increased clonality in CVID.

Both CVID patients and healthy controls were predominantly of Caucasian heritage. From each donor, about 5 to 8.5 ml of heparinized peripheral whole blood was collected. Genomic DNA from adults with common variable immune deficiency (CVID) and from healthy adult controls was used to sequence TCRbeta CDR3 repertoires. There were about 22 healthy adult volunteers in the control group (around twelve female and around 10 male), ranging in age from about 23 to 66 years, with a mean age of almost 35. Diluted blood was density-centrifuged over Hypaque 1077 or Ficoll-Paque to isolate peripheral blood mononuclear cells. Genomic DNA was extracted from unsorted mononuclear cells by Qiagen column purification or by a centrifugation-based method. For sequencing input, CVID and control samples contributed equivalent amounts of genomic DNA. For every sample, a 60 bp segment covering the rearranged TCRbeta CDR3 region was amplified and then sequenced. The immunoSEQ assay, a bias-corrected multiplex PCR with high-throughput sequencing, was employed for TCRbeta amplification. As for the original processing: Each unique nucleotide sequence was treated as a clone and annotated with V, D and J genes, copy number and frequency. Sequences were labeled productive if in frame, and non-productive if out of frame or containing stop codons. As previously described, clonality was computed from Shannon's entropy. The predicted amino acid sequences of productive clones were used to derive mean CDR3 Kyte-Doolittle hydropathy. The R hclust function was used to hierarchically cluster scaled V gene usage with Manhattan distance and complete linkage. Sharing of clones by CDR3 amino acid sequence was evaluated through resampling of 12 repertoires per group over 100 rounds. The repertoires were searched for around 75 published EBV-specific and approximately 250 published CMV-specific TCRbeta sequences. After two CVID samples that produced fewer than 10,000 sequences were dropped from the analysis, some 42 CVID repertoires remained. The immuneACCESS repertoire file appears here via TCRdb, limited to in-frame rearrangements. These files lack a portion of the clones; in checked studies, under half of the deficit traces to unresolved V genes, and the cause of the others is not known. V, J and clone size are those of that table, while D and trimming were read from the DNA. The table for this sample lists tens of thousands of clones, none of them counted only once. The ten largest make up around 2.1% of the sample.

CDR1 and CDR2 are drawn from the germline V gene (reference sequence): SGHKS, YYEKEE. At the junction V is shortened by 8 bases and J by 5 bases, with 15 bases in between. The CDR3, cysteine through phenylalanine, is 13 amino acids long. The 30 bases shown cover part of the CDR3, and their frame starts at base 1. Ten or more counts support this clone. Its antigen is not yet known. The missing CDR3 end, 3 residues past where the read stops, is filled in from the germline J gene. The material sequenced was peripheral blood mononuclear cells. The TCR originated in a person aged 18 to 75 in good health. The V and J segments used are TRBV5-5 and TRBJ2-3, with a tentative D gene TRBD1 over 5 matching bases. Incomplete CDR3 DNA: TGTGCCAGTCGGACACAAGAATTAGATACG. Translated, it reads CASRTQELDT. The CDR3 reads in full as CASRTQELDTQYF.